The clone carrying this TCR beta chain was seen a handful of times. The antigen remains unidentified. A read error is possible here, since a much larger clone lies one base away. Full-length variable regions came from constant-region reverse primers plus semi-nested Nested Universal Primer A PCR. TCRdb re-called the 5' RACE reads with MiXCR, one entry per CDR3 protein. This sample has about 11,000 distinct CDR3 sequences, with roughly 29% found just once. Trimming took 0 bases from V and 5 from J; bases not matched to a gene: 3. Looked up from germline, CDR1 is MGHRA and CDR2 is YSYEKL. This CDR3 spans 14 amino acids. Study-level results: Tumor memory CD4+ T cell TCR gene usage was found to cluster with blood and lymph node memory CD4+ cells and with lymph node naive CD4+ cells. The larger cohort examined one V-J beta rearrangement, not whole repertoires. Greatest tumor Treg TCR overlap was with tumor naive CD4+ cells.

Treg sorting used a CD4+CD25+CD127-/low gate. The TCR was taken from a female donor with breast cancer. Sequencing was done on a sample of Tregs sorted from a lymph node. The gene calls are TRBV4-1 and TRBJ2-7; TRBD1 aligns across 8 bases. The DNA for the CDR3 is TGCGCCAGCAGCCAAGATGGCAGGGGGCACGAGCAGTACTTC. It is translated as CASSQDGRGHEQYF.